A selection of T cell receptor beta chains follows, all from one sample in a study of cytomegalovirus exposure and HLA in healthy donors. Clones were read by immunoSEQ multiplex PCR, and TCRdb kept only the in-frame ones, dropping some. The sample carries some 150,000 clones, 71% recorded once. Sequencing was done on a sample of PBMCs. The receptors originated from a woman aged 25 to 39 in good health and CMV-seronegative. The CDR3 runs from the conserved cysteine through the conserved F or W. D genes are given only for firm matches. The size of a clone is reported for some rows only, either as once, few or many, or as a class for expanded clones.

J gene,D gene,clone size,V gene,CDR3 DNA,CDR3 protein
TRBJ2-1,-,-,TRBV4-3,TGCGCCAGCAGCCCCCAGACTGGGAGCTCCTACAATGAGCAGTTCTTC,CASSPQTGSSYNEQFF
TRBJ2-7,TRBD2,-,TRBV4-3,TGCGCCAGCAGCTCCGGGACTAGAGAAGCCGACGAGCAGTACTTC,CASSSGTREADEQYF
TRBJ2-3,TRBD1,-,TRBV11-3,TGTGCCAGCAGCTTAGCGTCGACAGGGATCCACAACGACGGCACAGATACGCAGTATTTT,CASSLASTGIHNDGTDTQYF
TRBJ2-1,-,-,TRBV28,TGTGCCAGCGCGGGAATCTACAATGAGCAGTTCTTC,CASAGIYNEQFF
TRBJ1-3,-,-,TRBV19,TGTGCCAGCAGAAACGGGGCTGGAAACACCATATATTTT,CASRNGAGNTIYF
TRBJ2-7,TRBD2,-,TRBV7-2,TGTGCCAGCAGCCCCTCCGGACTAGCGTACGAGCAGTACTTC,CASSPSGLAYEQYF
TRBJ1-1,-,-,TRBV29-1,TGCAGCGTTGAAGAAAGCCTGACTGAAGCTTTCTTT,CSVEESLTEAFF
TRBJ1-2,TRBD1,-,TRBV5-1,TGCGCCAGCAGTTTGCGGACAGGGGGCAACTATGGCTACACCTTC,CASSLRTGGNYGYTF
TRBJ2-3,TRBD2,-,TRBV18,TGTGCCAGCTCACCCGGGACTAGAAGCACAGATACGCAGTATTTT,CASSPGTRSTDTQYF
TRBJ1-2,-,few,TRBV28,TGTGCCAGCAGTCCCTTGGGGGACACCTTAAACTATGGCTACACCTTC,CASSPLGDTLNYGYTF
TRBJ1-3,-,few,TRBV6-6,TGTGCCAGCAGCCAAAACACCATATATTTT,CASSQNTIYF
TRBJ2-4,-,-,TRBV14,TGTGCCAGCAGCCAAGAATTGGGGGCAGACATTCAGTACTTC,CASSQELGADIQYF
TRBJ2-7,-,once,TRBV27,TGTGCCAGCAGTTCCCCTTCGACAGGTTCCTACGAGCAGTACTTC,CASSSPSTGSYEQYF
TRBJ2-7,TRBD1,few,TRBV7-9,TGTTCCAGCAGCGCTACGGACAGGGACTCTTCCTACGAGCAGTACTTC,CSSSATDRDSSYEQYF
TRBJ2-7,-,-,TRBV6-6,TGTGCCAGCAGTTACGGGCAACCCTACGAGCAGTACTTC,CASSYGQPYEQYF
TRBJ1-1,-,-,TRBV27,TGTGCCAGCAGTTCCCTTTTTTTGGGGGCCATTCCTACGAACATGAACACTGAAGCTTTCTTT,CASSSLFLGAIPTNMNTEAFF